The clone carrying this TCR beta chain was counted between two and nine times. TCRdb processed the 5' RACE reads anew with MiXCR; each CDR3 protein has one entry. In the table there are approximately 290,000 distinct CDR3 sequences, approximately 16% of which are singletons. The sample is drawn from a study of T-cell memory formation after mild COVID-19. V lost 8 bases to trimming and J lost 2 bases, with 10 bases between them. CDR3 length: 12 residues. Germline V lookup: CDR1 SNHLY, CDR2 FYNNEI. The specimen sequenced was PBMCs or a T cell subset sorted from them (not recorded which). The TCR originated in a man aged 18 to 29 who had mild COVID-19 (a few samples of this study predate the infection). Cell type and time point are not known. V is TRBV2 and J is TRBJ2-7; D is uncertain. CDR3 DNA sequence: TGTGCCAGCGAATCCCCAGCCTACGAGCAGTACTTC. Translating it yields CASESPAYEQYF.